The TCR beta chain under discussion was sequenced for a study of blood T cell repertoires in COVID-19. Whole-study context: The analysed material was cDNA or gDNA that came from T cells, B-cell-depleted T cells, or PBMCs.

Per the study methods: Nucleated cell number was recorded as an estimate derived from reference gene primer amplification. Assay: immunoSEQ multiplex PCR; the TCRdb copy retains only in-frame clones and omits some. The DNA was the basis for D and trimming; V, J and clone size are from that table. The data show roughly 150,000 clones, around 81% seen once. Patients at the Seattle site were enrolled during active infection and followed longitudinally. Material for sequencing was peripheral blood. The TCR originated in an elderly woman with COVID-19, enrolled during active disease.

Written as DNA, the CDR3 is TGTGCCAGCAGCGGTACAGGGTCAGAGACCCAGTACTTC. Translating it yields CASSGTGSETQYF. The chain links TRBV11-2 to TRBJ2-5; perhaps TRBD1 as D (6 bases). Germline CDR1 and CDR2: SGHAT and FQNNGV. With 5 bases removed from V and 4 bases from J, the gap between germline ends came to 11 bases. The CDR3 runs 13 residues.